Listed here are 19 T cell receptor beta chains from one sample, sequenced in a study of T cell responses to AZD1222 COVID-19 vaccine. Libraries were prepared by immunoSEQ multiplex PCR; TCRdb keeps only in-frame clonotypes and omits some of them. The sample has about 170,000 clones, around 89% seen once. This sample comprised peripheral blood, obtained on day 0 of AZD1222 vaccination. All receptors derive from an adult in good health.

V and J are TRBV27 and TRBJ2-7; 7 bases align to TRBD2. The CDR3 length is 15 residues. J was trimmed by 3 bases and V by 6 bases; bases with no gene match: 11. Germline CDR1 is MNHEY and CDR2 is SMNVEV (reference sequence). In DNA, the CDR3 is TGTGCCAGCAGACGGACCGGCGGGGGACTCTACGAGCAGTACGTC. This gives the protein CASRRTGGGLYEQYV.

J is TRBJ1-2 and V is TRBV7-9; D is uncertain. In germline, CDR1 is SEHNR, CDR2 FQNEAQ (reference sequence). This CDR3 contains 16 residues. V dropped 7 bases and J dropped 0 bases, with 18 bases sitting between them. The CDR3 DNA is TGTGCCAGCACCGACCTGGTGGAGGGAGCTAACTATGGCTACACCTTC. This codes for CASTDLVEGANYGYTF.

The gene calls are TRBV6-1 and TRBJ1-6; TRBD1 aligns across 8 bases. Per the germline V gene, CDR1 is MNHNS and CDR2 is SASEGT. The trim removed 2 bases at V and 7 bases at J, leaving 16 bases unmatched. There are 19 residues in the CDR3. CDR3 sequence (DNA): TGTGCCAGCAGTGAATTTATTAAGGACAGGGTGATTGACAATTCACCCCTCCACTTT. This codes for CASSEFIKDRVIDNSPLHF.

This chain connects TRBV5-1 to TRBJ1-2; D ambiguous. The CDR3 loop spans 15 amino acids. Trimming pared 4 bases from V and 8 bases from J, leaving 21 bases between. The germline gives CDR1 SGHRS, CDR2 YFSETQ. The CDR3 is CASSAEGRSGLGYTF. The CDR3 coding sequence is TGCGCCAGCAGCGCCGAGGGCCGCTCTGGTTTGGGCTACACCTTC.

V and J are TRBV19 and TRBJ2-2, with D hard to call. CDR3 length: 17 residues. Germline loops: CDR1 LNHDA, CDR2 SQIVND (reference sequence). Between the trimmed V and J ends, which lost 0 bases and 0 bases, there was a span of 11 bases. The CDR3: CASSIDLVGSNTGELFF. In nucleotides, the CDR3 is TGTGCCAGTAGTATAGACCTAGTCGGCTCGAACACCGGGGAGCTGTTTTTT.

The chain is built from TRBV9 and TRBJ2-1, with 10 bases lining up with TRBD2. V dropped 4 bases and J dropped 4; count of bases not matched to a gene: 8. Germline V lookup: CDR1 SGDLS, CDR2 YYNGEE. The CDR3 is made up of 16 amino acids. The CDR3 DNA reads TGTGCCAGCAGCTCACTAGCGGGGTCGGCGTACAATGAGCAGTTCTTC. Translating it yields CASSSLAGSAYNEQFF.

This clone occurred a few times. V gene TRBV25-1 combines with J gene TRBJ2-1, with D possibly matching TRBD1 (6 bases). Germline V lookup: CDR1 MGHDK, CDR2 SYGVNS. The CDR3 consists of 15 residues. Trimming pared 4 bases from V and 4 bases from J, leaving 14 bases between. The CDR3 loop is CASSGAGTRYNEQFF. DNA for the CDR3: TGTGCCAGCAGTGGGGCCGGGACACGGTACAATGAGCAGTTCTTC.

The chain uses TRBV5-4 and TRBJ1-5, with 9 bases matching TRBD1. Germline-derived CDR1 and CDR2 are SGHNT and YYREEE (reference sequence). The CDR3 sequence is 16 residues long. Unmatched junction bases numbered 3, after V lost 0 bases and J lost 2 bases. In DNA form, the CDR3 reads TGTGCCAGCAGCTTGGACAGGGGGCGCGGCAATCAGCCCCAGCATTTT. It encodes CASSLDRGRGNQPQHF.

The V and J genes are TRBV11-1 and TRBJ2-7; 7 nucleotides line up with TRBD1. The trim removed 4 bases at V and 7 bases at J, leaving 13 bases unmatched. The V gene's germline CDR1 is SGHAT and CDR2 FQDESV (reference sequence). The CDR3 has 15 amino acids. DNA of the CDR3: TGTGCCAGCAGCTCAGCCCCCGGGACAGAGTGGGAGCAGTACTTC. Translated: CASSSAPGTEWEQYF.

V is TRBV7-2 and J is TRBJ1-1; no firm D call. CDR3 length equals 15 residues. V lost 1 base and J 0 bases, leaving 9 bases between the germline ends. CDR1 and CDR2 from the germline V gene are SGHTA and FQGNSA. The DNA of the CDR3 is TGTGCCAGCAGCTTAGTTCAGAGAATGAACACTGAAGCTTTCTTT. Its translation: CASSLVQRMNTEAFF. The whole variable domain, remainder taken from reference TRBV7-2 and TRBJ1-1, is GAGVSQSPSNKVTEKGKDVELRCDPISGHTALYWYRQSLGQGLEFLIYFQGNSAPDKSGLPSDRFSAERTGGSVSTLTIQRTQQEDSAVYLCASSLVQRMNTEAFFGQGTRLTVV.

This clone was seen once. J is TRBJ1-4 and V is TRBV30; no clear D gene. Germline CDR1 reads GTSNPN; CDR2 reads SVGIG (reference sequence). The CDR3 runs 14 residues. Trimming took 4 bases from V and 0 from J, leaving 9 bases between them. The CDR3 DNA reads as TGTGCCTGGAAACACGGACCAACTAATGAAAAACTGTTTTTT. Translation: CAWKHGPTNEKLFF. Full variable domain (rest looked up from reference TRBV30 and TRBJ1-4): SQTIHQWPATLVQPVGSPLSLECTVEGTSNPNLYWYRQAAGRGLQLLFYSVGIGQISSEVPQNLSASRPQDRQFILSSKKLLLSDSGFYLCAWKHGPTNEKLFFGSGTQLSVL.

The V gene is TRBV19, the J gene TRBJ1-2; 9 nucleotides match TRBD1. The CDR3 loop spans 16 amino acids. V lost 4 bases, J lost 4 bases, and 10 bases stayed unmatched. The germline V gene has CDR1 LNHDA and CDR2 SQIVND (reference sequence). The CDR3 DNA follows: TGTGCCAGTAGTAGGAGGACCGGACAGGGGTTCTATGGCTACACCTTC. This sequence encodes CASSRRTGQGFYGYTF.

The V call is TRBV7-2, the J call TRBJ1-1; D not resolved. The CDR3 runs 13 residues. V was clipped by 3 bases and J by 2 bases, with 7 bases between them. CDR1 and CDR2 from the germline V gene are SGHTA and FQGNSA. The CDR3 DNA sequence: TGTGCCAGCAGCTTTATCGGTAACACTGAAGCTTTCTTT. This gives the protein CASSFIGNTEAFF.

The chain has TRBV5-4 and TRBJ2-3, with a tentative D call TRBD2 (7 bases). This CDR3 has 17 amino acids. Germline CDR1 SGHNT, CDR2 YYREEE (reference sequence). V was trimmed by 0 bases and J by 2 bases, leaving 16 bases between them. CDR3 nucleotides: TGTGCCAGCAGCTTGGGGTTGAAGGGGGGGGTCACAGATACGCAGTATTTT. Protein sequence: CASSLGLKGGVTDTQYF.

V usage is TRBV30 and J usage is TRBJ2-5, with TRBD1 matching 9 bases. The CDR3 is 14 residues long. Germline V gives CDR1 GTSNPN, CDR2 SVGIG (reference sequence). Here the CDR3 reads CAVSRDRDRETQYF. Here the CDR3 DNA reads TGTGCGGTGTCCCGGGACAGGGACCGAGAGACCCAGTACTTC.

The chain combines TRBV7-2 with TRBJ2-3, with TRBD2 matching 8 bases. The germline V gene encodes CDR1 SGHTA and CDR2 FQGNSA. J gave up 9 bases and V 5 bases, and 4 bases lay outside the gene matches. The CDR3 runs to 12 residues. Here the CDR3 reads CASSHLAGTQYF. In DNA form, the CDR3 reads TGTGCCAGCAGCCACTTAGCGGGGACGCAGTATTTT.

The chain recombines TRBV3-1 (or the pseudogene TRBV3-2) with TRBJ2-2, with 14 bases identical to TRBD2. The J segment lost 6 bases and the V segment lost 1 base, leaving 10 bases of the junction unmatched. CDR3 length equals 19 residues. The germline gives CDR1 LGHDT, CDR2 YNNKEL (reference sequence). The CDR3 protein is CASSQGLAGGRPSSGELFF. The CDR3 DNA reads as TGTGCCAGCAGCCAAGGACTAGCGGGGGGGCGGCCATCATCCGGGGAGCTGTTTTTT.

The genes are TRBV4-3 and TRBJ2-7, with a tentative D call TRBD2 (6 bases). The CDR3 is 14 residues long. CDR1 is LGHNA and CDR2 is YSLEER in the germline V gene. V was shortened by 2 bases and J by 0 bases, with 8 bases between the two germline ends. CDR3 coding DNA: TGCGCCAGCAGCCAAATCGGGGGCTCCTACGAGCAGTACTTC. Its translation is CASSQIGGSYEQYF.

The genes are TRBV30 and TRBJ1-5, with D perhaps TRBD1 (6 bases). The CDR3 extends over 15 amino acids. From germline, CDR1 is GTSNPN and CDR2 SVGIG (reference sequence). The germline V and J ends were trimmed by 0 bases and 4 bases, with 13 bases remaining between them. In DNA form, the CDR3 reads TGTGCCTGGAGTGTAAAGGGGGTGGTAAATCAGCCCCAGCATTTT. Its translation is CAWSVKGVVNQPQHF.